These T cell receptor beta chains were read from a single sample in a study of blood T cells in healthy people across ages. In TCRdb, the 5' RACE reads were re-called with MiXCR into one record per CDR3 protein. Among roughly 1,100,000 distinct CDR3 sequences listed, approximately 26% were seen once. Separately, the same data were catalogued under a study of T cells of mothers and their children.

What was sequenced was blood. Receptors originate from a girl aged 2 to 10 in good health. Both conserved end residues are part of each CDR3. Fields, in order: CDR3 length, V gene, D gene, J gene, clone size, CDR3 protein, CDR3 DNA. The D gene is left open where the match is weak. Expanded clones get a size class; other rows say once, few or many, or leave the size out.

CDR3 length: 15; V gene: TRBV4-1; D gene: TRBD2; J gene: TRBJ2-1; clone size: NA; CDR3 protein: CASSGTSGPLGEQFF; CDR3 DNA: TGCGCCAGCTCAGGGACTAGCGGGCCCCTTGGGGAGCAGTTCTTC
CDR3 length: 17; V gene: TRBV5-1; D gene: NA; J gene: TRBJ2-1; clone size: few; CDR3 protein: CASSLAVAGSSYNEQFF; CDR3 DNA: TGCGCCAGCAGCTTGGCCGTTGCGGGGAGTTCCTACAATGAGCAGTTCTTC
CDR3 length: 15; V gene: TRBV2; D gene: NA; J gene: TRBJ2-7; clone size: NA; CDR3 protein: CASIKDRSSVHEQYF; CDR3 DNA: TGTGCCAGCATCAAGGACAGATCTTCGGTCCACGAGCAGTACTTC
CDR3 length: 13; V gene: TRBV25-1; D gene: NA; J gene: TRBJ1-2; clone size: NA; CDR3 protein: CASSGGNVYGYTF; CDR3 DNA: TGTGCCAGCAGTGGGGGTAATGTCTATGGCTACACCTTC
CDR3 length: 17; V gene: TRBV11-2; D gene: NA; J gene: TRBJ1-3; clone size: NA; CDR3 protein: CASSARTKISSGNTIYF; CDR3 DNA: TGTGCCAGCTCCGCTAGGACCAAGATCAGCTCTGGAAACACCATATATTTT
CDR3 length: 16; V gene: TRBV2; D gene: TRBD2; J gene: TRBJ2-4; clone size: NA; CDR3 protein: CASSEASPSGKNIQYF; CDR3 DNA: TGTGCCAGCAGTGAAGCATCCCCTAGCGGAAAAAACATTCAGTACTTC
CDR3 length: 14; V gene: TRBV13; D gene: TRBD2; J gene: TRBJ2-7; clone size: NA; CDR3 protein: CASSEGLAGIEQYF; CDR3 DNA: TGTGCCAGCAGCGAAGGACTAGCGGGGATCGAGCAGTACTTC
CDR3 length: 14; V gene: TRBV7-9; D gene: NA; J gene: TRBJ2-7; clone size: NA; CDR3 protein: CASSHVPGAYEQYF; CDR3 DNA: TGTGCCAGCAGCCACGTGCCCGGGGCCTACGAGCAGTACTTC
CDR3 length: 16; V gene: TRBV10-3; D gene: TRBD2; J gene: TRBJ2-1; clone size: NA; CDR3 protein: CAISPNSGDKYNEQFF; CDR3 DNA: TGTGCCATCAGTCCCAATAGCGGGGATAAATACAATGAGCAGTTCTTC
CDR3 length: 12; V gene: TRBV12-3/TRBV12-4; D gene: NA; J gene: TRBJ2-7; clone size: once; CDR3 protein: CASSASGNEQYF; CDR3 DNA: TGTGCCAGCAGCGCGTCGGGGAACGAGCAGTACTTC
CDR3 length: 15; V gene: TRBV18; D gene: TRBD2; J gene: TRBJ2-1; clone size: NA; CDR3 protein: CASSPPAGVGNEQFF; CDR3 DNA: TGTGCCAGCTCACCACCTGCGGGGGTTGGGAATGAGCAGTTCTTC
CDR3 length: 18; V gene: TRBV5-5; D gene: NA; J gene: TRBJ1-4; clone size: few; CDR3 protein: CASSIPQGGISTNEKLFF; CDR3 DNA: TGTGCCAGCAGCATCCCACAGGGAGGTATTTCAACTAATGAAAAACTGTTTTTT
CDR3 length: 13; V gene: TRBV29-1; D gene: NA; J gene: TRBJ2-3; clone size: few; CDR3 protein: CSVRLVITDTQYF; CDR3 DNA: TGCAGCGTCCGACTAGTTATCACAGATACGCAGTATTTT
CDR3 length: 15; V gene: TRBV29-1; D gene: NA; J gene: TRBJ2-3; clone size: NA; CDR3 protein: CSVVWGSGSTDTQYF; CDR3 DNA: TGCAGCGTTGTGTGGGGTAGCGGAAGCACAGATACGCAGTATTTT
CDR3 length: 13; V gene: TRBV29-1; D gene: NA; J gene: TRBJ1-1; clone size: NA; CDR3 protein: CSVFQNMNTEAFF; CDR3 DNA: TGCAGCGTTTTTCAAAATATGAACACTGAAGCTTTCTTT
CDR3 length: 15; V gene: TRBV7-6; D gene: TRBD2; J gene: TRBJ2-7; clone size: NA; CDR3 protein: CASSSPGLKGAEQYF; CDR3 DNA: TGTGCCAGCAGCTCGCCGGGACTAAAGGGCGCCGAGCAGTACTTC
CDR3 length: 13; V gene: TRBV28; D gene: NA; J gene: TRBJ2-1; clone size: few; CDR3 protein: CASSTSLRDEQFF; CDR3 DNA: TGTGCCAGCAGTACTAGCCTTAGGGATGAGCAGTTCTTC
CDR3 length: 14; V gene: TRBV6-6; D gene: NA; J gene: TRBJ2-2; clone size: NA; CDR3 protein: CASSFGGTPGELFF; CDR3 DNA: TGTGCCAGCAGTTTTGGGGGTACACCTGGGGAGCTGTTTTTT
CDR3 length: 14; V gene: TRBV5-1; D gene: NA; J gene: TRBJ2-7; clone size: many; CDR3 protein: CASKLEQSSYEQYF; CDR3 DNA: TGCGCCAGCAAGCTCGAACAAAGCTCCTACGAGCAGTACTTC
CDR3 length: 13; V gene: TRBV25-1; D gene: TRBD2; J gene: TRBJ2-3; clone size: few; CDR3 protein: CASSDFAGDPQYF; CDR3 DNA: TGTGCCAGCAGTGACTTCGCGGGAGACCCGCAGTATTTT
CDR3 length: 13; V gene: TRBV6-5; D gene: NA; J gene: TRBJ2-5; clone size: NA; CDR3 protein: CASSYCNLETQYF; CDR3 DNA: TGTGCCAGCAGTTACTGCAATTTGGAGACCCAGTACTTC
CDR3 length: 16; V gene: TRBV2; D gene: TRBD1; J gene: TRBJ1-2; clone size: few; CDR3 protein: CASRDKDRGQGYGYTF; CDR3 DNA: TGTGCCAGCAGGGACAAGGACAGGGGGCAGGGCTATGGCTACACCTTC
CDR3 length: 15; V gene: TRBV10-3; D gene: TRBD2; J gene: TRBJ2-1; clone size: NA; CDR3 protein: CAISDGLALYNEQFF; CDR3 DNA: TGTGCCATCAGTGACGGACTAGCGCTTTACAATGAGCAGTTCTTC
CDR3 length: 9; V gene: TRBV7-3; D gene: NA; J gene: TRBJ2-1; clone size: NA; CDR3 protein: CASSGQQFF; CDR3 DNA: TGTGCCAGCAGCGGACAGCAGTTCTTC
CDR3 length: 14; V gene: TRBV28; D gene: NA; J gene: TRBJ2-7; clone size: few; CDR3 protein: CASSEEDGTYEQYF; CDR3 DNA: TGTGCCAGCAGTGAGGAAGACGGTACCTACGAGCAGTACTTC
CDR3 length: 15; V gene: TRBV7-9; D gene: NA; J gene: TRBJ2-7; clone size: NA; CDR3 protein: CASSQDRTDSYEQYF; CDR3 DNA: TGTGCCAGCAGCCAGGACAGAACCGACTCCTACGAGCAGTACTTC
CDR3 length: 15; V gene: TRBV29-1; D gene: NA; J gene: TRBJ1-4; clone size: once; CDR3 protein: CSVEGGTGFDEKLFF; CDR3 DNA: TGCAGCGTTGAAGGGGGCACAGGCTTTGATGAAAAACTGTTTTTT
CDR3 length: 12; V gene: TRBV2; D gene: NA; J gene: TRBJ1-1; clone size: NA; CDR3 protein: CASKGSRTEAFF; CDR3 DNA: TGTGCCAGCAAGGGGAGCCGGACTGAAGCTTTCTTT
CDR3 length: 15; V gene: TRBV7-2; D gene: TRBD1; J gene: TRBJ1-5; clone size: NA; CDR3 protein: CASSLGDRENQPQHF; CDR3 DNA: TGTGCCAGCAGCTTAGGGGACAGGGAAAATCAGCCCCAGCATTTT
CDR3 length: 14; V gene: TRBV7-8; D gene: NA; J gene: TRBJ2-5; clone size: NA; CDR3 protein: CASSSDREGETQYF; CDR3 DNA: TGTGCCAGCAGCTCCGACAGGGAGGGGGAGACCCAGTACTTC
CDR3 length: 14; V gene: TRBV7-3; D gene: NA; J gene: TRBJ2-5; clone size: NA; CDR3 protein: CASSLTGGLGTQYF; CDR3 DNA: TGTGCCAGCAGCTTAACTGGGGGTCTAGGGACCCAGTACTTC
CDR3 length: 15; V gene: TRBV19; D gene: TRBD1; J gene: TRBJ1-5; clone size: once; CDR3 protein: CASNPQNRGNQPQHF; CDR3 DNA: TGTGCCAGTAACCCGCAGAACAGGGGAAATCAGCCCCAGCATTTT